This entry lists 10 T cell receptor beta chains sequenced from one sample in a study of T cell repertoires in cytomegalovirus infection. A single record per CDR3 protein comes from TCRdb applying MiXCR to the reads. The data contain hundreds of thousands of distinct CDR3 sequences, about 11% of them singletons. Sequenced material: PBMCs. Source of these receptors: a human donor in good health (CMV status not recorded). Some clones in this sample may be carry-over from other donors' samples.

The J gene is TRBJ2-1, the V gene TRBV9; 9 bases map to TRBD1. The CDR3 spans 15 residues. Germline loops: CDR1 SGDLS, CDR2 YYNGEE. V was clipped by 3 bases and J by 6 bases; unmatched bases: 7. The CDR3 loop reads CASSEDRGYGNEQFF. The CDR3 coding sequence is TGTGCCAGCAGCGAAGACAGGGGGTACGGCAATGAGCAGTTCTTC.

Many counts were recorded for this clonotype. V usage is TRBV7-9 and J usage is TRBJ2-7, with D possibly being TRBD1 (6 bases). The CDR3 contains 14 residues. The germline gives CDR1 SEHNR, CDR2 FQNEAQ (reference sequence). Trimming stripped 4 bases from V and 3 bases from J, with 13 bases between. The CDR3 here is CASSSPYRDYEQYF. The CDR3 DNA follows: TGTGCCAGCAGCTCTCCCTACAGGGACTACGAGCAGTACTTC.

This clonotype was seen repeatedly, ten times or more. The genes are TRBV7-9 and TRBJ2-3, with 9 bases that match TRBD2. Trimming removed 8 bases from V and 3 bases from J; junction bases left unmatched: 9. Germline CDR1 reads SEHNR; CDR2 reads FQNEAQ (reference sequence). The CDR3 extends over 15 amino acids. In DNA form, the CDR3 reads TGTGCCAGCCTTGAGGGACTAGCTAGGACAGATACGCAGTATTTT. It codes for CASLEGLARTDTQYF.

The gene calls are TRBV19 and TRBJ2-5; D remains ambiguous. CDR3 size: 15 residues. Germline V gives CDR1 LNHDA, CDR2 SQIVND (reference sequence). The V end was cut by 3 bases, the J end by 1 base, with 12 bases between. The CDR3 spells CASSISQWPQETQYF. In DNA, the CDR3 is TGTGCCAGTAGTATCAGCCAGTGGCCCCAAGAGACCCAGTACTTC.

The CDR3 loop is CASSFGVRGNQPQHF. For the CDR3, the DNA is TGTGCCAGCAGTTTCGGGGTGCGGGGTAATCAGCCCCAGCATTTT. The V gene is TRBV12-3 or TRBV12-4, the J gene TRBJ1-5; no clear D gene. The CDR3 extends over 15 amino acids. V was cut by 3 bases and J by 4 bases, with 13 bases left in between.

This clonotype was detected only a few times. The CDR3 DNA reads TGTGCCAGCAGCTTGGAAGGGAAGGCGACTGAAGCTTTCTTT. Amino acid sequence: CASSLEGKATEAFF. J is TRBJ1-1 and V is TRBV5-6; the D is unclear. Germline CDR1 reads SGHDT; CDR2 reads YYEEEE. The V end was cut by 0 bases, the J end by 5 bases, with 11 bases between. The CDR3 extends over 14 amino acids.

The V gene is TRBV12-3 or TRBV12-4, the J gene TRBJ2-7, with 13 bases fitting TRBD2. V gave up 6 bases and J gave up 4 bases; unmatched junction bases: 12. CDR3 length equals 17 residues. CDR3 DNA: TGTGCCAGCAGCCCCCGTGGAACTAGCGGGAGGGGGTACGAGCAGTACTTC. It specifies CASSPRGTSGRGYEQYF.

This clonotype came up a few times. V usage is TRBV20-1 and J usage is TRBJ1-6; the D is unclear. The ends were cut back, 3 bases at V and 9 bases at J, with 12 bases in the middle. Germline-derived CDR1 and CDR2 are DFQATT and SNEGSKA (reference sequence). The CDR3 runs 13 residues. CDR3 amino acids: CSARWEGISPLHF. The CDR3 DNA sequence: TGCAGTGCTAGGTGGGAGGGAATTTCACCCCTCCACTTT.

This clonotype was counted at least ten times. The V gene is TRBV28, the J gene TRBJ2-7; 13 positions match TRBD2. This CDR3 region has 15 residues. The germline gives CDR1 MDHEN, CDR2 SYDVKM. V lost 6 bases to trimming and J lost 9 bases; unmatched junction nucleotides: 11. The CDR3 bases are TGTGCCAGCAGACCCCCGGGACTAGCGGGGTCGGGGCAGTACTTC. Amino acids: CASRPPGLAGSGQYF.

A few counts support this clonotype. V and J are TRBV29-1 and TRBJ2-3; D may be TRBD1 (5 bases). Germline V gene lookup returns CDR1 SQVTM and CDR2 ANQGSEA. Trimming removed 0 bases from V and 7 bases from J, with 14 bases in between. The length of the CDR3 is 14 residues. CDR3 DNA sequence: TGCAGCGTTGAAGATCCCGGACACCGATATACGCAGTATTTT. Its protein is CSVEDPGHRYTQYF.